This T cell receptor beta chain came from a study of cytomegalovirus exposure and HLA in healthy donors (dated by TCRdb to about 2017). Context from the whole study: In an earlier analysis of some 550 of the donors, approximately 260 Gb of sequence data and 90 million to 130 million unique TCR beta sequences from approximately 180 million T cells were reported. Approximately 310 gigabases of sequencing data and some 85 million unique TCR sequences were included in an early release covering around 600 HLA-typed donors. Of the 398 genotyped donors, 81% were placed in the genetic ancestry cluster associated with self-reported Caucasian donors. The study aimed to test whether signatures of past pathogen exposure could be identified by cataloging public T cell receptors. The T cell repertoires of 666 subjects were profiled by immunosequencing and related to cytomegalovirus serostatus. A separate validation cohort of about 110 different subjects was used in addition to the approximately 700-subject first cohort. The study combined high-throughput TCR immunosequencing, statistical association of individual TCRs with disease status, and machine learning to predict cytomegalovirus infection status. To study patterns of TCR occurrence, a later analysis re-analyzed previously published TCR beta repertoires from 600 to 750 donors and added high-resolution HLA genotyping. Rather than drawing on any new phenotypic data, the later analysis identified candidate immune exposures from TCR beta sequences and the way those sequences occurred across donors. An earlier analysis of nearly 600 of the donors applied high-throughput TCR beta sequencing to assess whether each TCR beta V gene segment acted as functional or pseudogenic. Donor age, sex, ethnicity and CMV serostatus were compiled alongside the repertoire data. In a later genetic analysis, genome-wide SNP genotypes for 398 of the 666 donors were used, and that subset was treated as a discovery cohort. All discovery cohort repertoires had been generated using a single sequencing platform. Both class I and class II loci were covered by HLA typing, at four-digit resolution. Typing coverage varied by locus: roughly 629-640 donors for A, B, C, DRB1 and DQB1; more than 500 for DQA1; about 570 for DPA1; approximately 450 for DPB1. Roughly five DR-DQ haplotypes were treated as single units for association and clustering because of strong linkage in the cohort. Across 398 genotyped donors of the cohort, an average of approximately 200,000 unique TCR beta nucleotide sequences per donor were sequenced, and around 19% of those sequences were non-productive. Summary of the overall study and its limitations: Several of the top co-occurrence clusters appeared to be linked to parvovirus B19, influenza, CMV and Epstein-Barr virus, according to a later analysis. In vitro tests confirmed that a few of the cytomegalovirus-associated TCR beta chains recognize cytomegalovirus antigens. In a later analysis, most CMV-associated TCR beta chains were found to appear HLA-restricted, with HLA associations seemingly driven largely by CMV exposure. Seventeen rarely observed V segments, including chromosome 9 orphons, were excluded from the earlier analysis of 550 to 700 of the donors because counts were too low. According to a later genetic analysis, donors in an Asian-associated ancestry cluster had fewer N-insertions in productive TCRs than the roughly 660-donor mean. A later genetic analysis associated a missense DCLRE1C variant with V-gene and J-gene trimming of TCR beta chains, and an independent cohort replicated the association. Compared with equally common non-associated chains, HLA-associated TCR beta chains in a later analysis were more clonally expanded and had lower generation probabilities. The authors suggested that the approach could potentially be extended to other disease states and immunological phenotypes. Correlated functional status among segregating V segments might be attributable to linkage disequilibrium, but an unknown experimental factor could not be ruled out. The presence/absence analyses assumed that sequencing depth was roughly uniform across donors, and that assumption may not be true. At a false discovery rate of 0.05, a later analysis linked fewer than 20,000 TCR beta sequences to specific HLA alleles. Broadly in line with IMGT annotations, most TCR beta V segments showed up in productive rearrangements about 87% or about 30% of the time in an earlier analysis of about 500 of the donors. According to a later analysis, TCR association rates differed among HLA loci, with DRB1 alleles showing the most associated TCRs and HLA-C alleles showing the fewest. A total of roughly 160 TCR beta chains were listed by the study as associated with cytomegalovirus. A further reported finding was that TCR beta sequences accurately predicted the HLA-A and HLA-B alleles for most subjects in the first cohort. The cohort was sequenced for TCR beta chains only, and without alpha or paired-chain data the features that could be detected were limited. Because HLA typing was unavailable for some donors at each locus, only the typed subset was used in association tests. A cluster of highly shared sequence variants was judged likely to be a technical artifact of the sequencing pipeline. Assigning TCR associations to individual alleles was difficult when HLA alleles, especially DR and DQ, strongly co-occurred. In both the original and validation cohorts, the classifier was reported to diagnose cytomegalovirus status with high specificity and sensitivity. Most TCR sequences were seen in very few donors, while some public TCRs were found in many individuals. For the cohort, immune exposure information was limited to CMV serostatus.

Library preparation was by the immunoSEQ multiplex PCR assay. For the multiplex PCR, a mixture combining 60 forward primers for TCR Vbeta segments and 13 reverse primers for TCR Jbeta segments was used. The CDR3 region of rearranged TCR beta genes was amplified from genomic DNA with a multiplex PCR assay. Amplified TCR beta libraries were sequenced as 87-base-pair reads on the Illumina HiSeq System. In the authors' own workflow: Across the 700 or so repertoires, a later analysis counted tens of millions of unique TCR beta chains, roughly 11 million of which were shared by at least two donors. Raw reads were error-corrected and collapsed into unique sequences with a nearest-neighbor algorithm that merged closely related sequences to remove PCR and sequencing errors. V, D and J gene segments were assigned by aligning CDR3 sequences to IMGT reference sequences. For a sequence to be retained, at least a six-nucleotide match to both a V gene segment and a J gene segment was required. A rearrangement was called productive if the CDR3 had no stop codons and remained in frame with V and J, and every other rearrangement was called non-productive. Following IMGT convention, CDR3 was defined as the stretch from the second conserved V-encoded cysteine to the conserved J-encoded phenylalanine. In an earlier analysis of roughly 580 of the donors, sequences lacking an unambiguous match to a single V gene segment were excluded. In an earlier analysis of some 590 of the donors, V segments were called functional above 56.7% productive rearrangements and were called segregating when the between-donor standard deviation exceeded 5%. To diagnose cytomegalovirus status from the catalog of TCR beta chain sequences, a statistical classification framework was built. A later analysis assigned V and J genes by comparing TCR nucleotide sequences with IMGT/GENE-DB human TR gene sequences. Using the TCRdist pipeline, a later analysis assigned CDR3 sequences along with most-parsimonious VDJ recombination scenarios. In a later analysis, each TCR beta chain was defined by its CDR3 amino acid sequence together with its V-gene family, and reads without a unique V-gene family were excluded. As a way to deal with suspected cross-contamination and a sequencing artifact, a later analysis dropped approximately 590 nucleotide sequences that were highly shared and had low generation probability. In a later analysis, a clonal expansion index for each public chain was calculated from normalized within-repertoire ranks of inferred template counts. Generation probabilities in a later analysis came from a VDJ recombination model fitted to out-of-frame rearrangements, and those results were checked against IGoR. In a later analysis, hypergeometric tests were used to score TCR-TCR, TCR-HLA and TCR-CMV co-occurrence, with a repertoire-size bias correction applied to TCR pairs. False discovery rates were estimated in a later analysis by permuting HLA or CMV assignments 20 times. A later analysis grouped co-occurring TCRs with DBSCAN, adding TCRdist sequence similarity when clustering within HLA-allele-positive subsets. Repertoires with fewer than 30,000 or more than 120,000 public chains were left out of co-occurrence clustering, as were five repertoires with anomalous nucleotide sharing. TCRdb mirrors the immuneACCESS table, restricted to in-frame sequences. Some clones are absent from its copies; in checked studies, under half trace to an unresolved V gene, and the reason for the others is unknown. V, J and clone size derive from that table, while D and trimming were established from the DNA sequence. The sample table records about 210,000 clones; 70% to 90% of these occur just once. Roughly 3.1% of the sample rests with the top ten.

The cohort comprised some 680 healthy bone marrow donors. At the time of sampling, every cohort member was nominally healthy, though immune exposures that went unrecorded were likely present. The donor tested CMV seronegative and was one of the 352 seronegative cohort members. A peripheral blood sample was provided by each donor, and peripheral blood mononuclear cells were used for TCR beta sequencing. Genomic DNA was extracted from the blood cell samples with the Qiagen DNeasy Blood Extraction Kit. For this clone: The specificity of this receptor is unknown. There are no base qualities to consult, and no much larger clone falls within one base.

This sequence originates from a man aged 25 to 40 in good health and CMV-seronegative. The sequenced sample consisted of PBMCs.

The CDR3 in this case is CASSSTRTLGGYTF. In nucleotide form, the sequence is TGTGCCAGCAGTTCAACCCGGACATTGGGGGGCTACACCTTC. The chain uses TRBV6-5 and TRBJ1-2, and the D gene may be TRBD1, 5 bases matching. From cysteine to phenylalanine, the CDR3 is 14 amino acids long. Only the CDR3 DNA is retained, 42 bases long and in frame from the first base. V is reduced by 4 bases and J by 8 bases, leaving a spacing of 17 bases between them. From a lookup of the germline V gene, CDR1 and CDR2 are MNHEY and SVGAGI.